Listed here are 3 T cell receptor beta chains from one sample, sequenced in a study of shared clonotypes between healthy human individuals. Sequencing used immunoSEQ multiplex PCR; TCRdb keeps in-frame clones, though not all of them. The repertoire consists of millions of clones, with 90% to 95% occurring once and the leading ten covering around 0.14%. The sequencing sample was made of naive CD4+ T cells sorted from blood. The subset: CD45RA+ positively selected. Receptors originate from a man between 18 and 35 years old in good health.

The chain combines TRBV7-5 with TRBJ1-2. TRBV7-5 is a known pseudogene. This CDR3 spans 14 amino acids. CDR3 in DNA: TGTGCCAGAAGCTTAGCAAACGAAAAAAACGGCTACACCTTC. Its translation: CARSLANEKNGYTF.

The sample holds a few counts of this clone. Different DNA sequences within this sample yield the same CDR3. The rearrangement joins TRBV7-9 to TRBJ1-5; unclear D gene. The length of the CDR3 is 15 residues. V lost 0 bases and J lost 1, with 7 bases in between. Looked up from germline, CDR1 is SEHNR and CDR2 is FQNEAQ (reference sequence). CDR3 protein: CASSLAEGSNQPQHF. As DNA, the CDR3 is TGTGCCAGCAGCTTAGCGGAGGGAAGCAATCAGCCCCAGCATTTT.

The genes are TRBV30 and TRBJ1-4; no firm D call. V lost 0 bases to trimming and J lost 0 bases, with 14 bases between them. Germline loops: CDR1 GTSNPN, CDR2 SVGIG (reference sequence). CDR3 length: 17 residues. Here the CDR3 DNA reads TGTGCCTGGAGTGTACCCGGCGCAGACGCAACTAATGAAAAACTGTTTTTT. Protein: CAWSVPGADATNEKLFF.